Reported below is one TCR beta chain. The sample is drawn from a study of T cell changes during pregnancy in multiple sclerosis. Using immunoSEQ multiplex PCR, the repertoire was profiled, and TCRdb retains in-frame clones only, with some absent. The sample lists tens of thousands of clones, roughly 94% occurring once. The CDR3 totals 15 residues. J lost 0 bases, V lost 4 bases, and 4 bases had no gene match. Germline values: CDR1 SEHNR, CDR2 FQNEAQ (reference sequence). This sequence was found in a female donor with multiple sclerosis, enrolled in a pregnancy study. Material: peripheral blood, obtained in the third trimester of pregnancy. This chain connects TRBV7-9 to TRBJ2-5; TRBD2 aligns across 8 bases. This CDR3 reads CASSSKAGDQETQYF. The CDR3 DNA sequence: TGTGCCAGCAGCTCCAAAGCGGGGGACCAAGAGACCCAGTACTTC.